This TCR beta chain is drawn from a study of shared clonotypes between healthy human individuals. This table comes from immunoSEQ multiplex PCR, and its TCRdb copy is limited to in-frame clones, with some not included. The sample yields roughly 1,500,000 clones, approximately 98% seen once. CDR1 is MNHEY and CDR2 is SVGAGI in the germline V gene. The V end lost 6 bases, the J end lost 6 bases, and 14 bases lay between the germline ends. The CDR3 has 13 amino acids. This chain joins TRBV6-5 and TRBJ1-2; D not certain. This TCR came from a man aged 30 to 39 in good health. Sequenced input: naive CD4+ T cells sorted from blood. Specified subset: CD45RA+ positively selected. CDR3 region: CASRKTLGHGYTF. The CDR3 region has the DNA TGTGCCAGCAGGAAGACTCTCGGACATGGCTACACCTTC.